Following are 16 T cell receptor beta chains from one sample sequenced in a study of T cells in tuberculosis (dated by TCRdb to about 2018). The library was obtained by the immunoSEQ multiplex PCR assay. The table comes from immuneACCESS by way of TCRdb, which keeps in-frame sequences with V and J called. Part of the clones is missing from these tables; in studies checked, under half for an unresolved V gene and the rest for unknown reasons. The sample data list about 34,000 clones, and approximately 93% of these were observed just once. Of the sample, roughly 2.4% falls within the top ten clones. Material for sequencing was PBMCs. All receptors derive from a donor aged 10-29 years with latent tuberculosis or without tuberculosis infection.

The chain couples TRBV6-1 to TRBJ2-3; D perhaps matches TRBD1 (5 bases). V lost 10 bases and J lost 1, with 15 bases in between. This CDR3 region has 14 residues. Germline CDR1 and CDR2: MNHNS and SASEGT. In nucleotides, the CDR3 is TGTGCCACCCACAGGTCCCGAGGCACAGATACGCAGTATTTT. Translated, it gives CATHRSRGTDTQYF.

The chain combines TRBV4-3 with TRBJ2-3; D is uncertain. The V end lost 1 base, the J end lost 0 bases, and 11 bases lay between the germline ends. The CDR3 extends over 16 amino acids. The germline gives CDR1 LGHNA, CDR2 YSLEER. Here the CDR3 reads CASSQAPPYSTDTQYF. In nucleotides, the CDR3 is TGCGCCAGCAGCCAAGCCCCACCCTATAGCACAGATACGCAGTATTTT.

CDR3 nucleotides: TGTGCCAGCAGCTCTGCAGGGATGGGTGAAAAACTGTTTTTT. This translates into CASSSAGMGEKLFF. The J gene is TRBJ1-4, the V gene TRBV28, with D possibly TRBD1 on 5 matching bases. CDR1 is MDHEN, CDR2 SYDVKM, per germline. V was cut by 6 bases and J by 7 bases, with 15 bases left in between. There are 14 residues in the CDR3.

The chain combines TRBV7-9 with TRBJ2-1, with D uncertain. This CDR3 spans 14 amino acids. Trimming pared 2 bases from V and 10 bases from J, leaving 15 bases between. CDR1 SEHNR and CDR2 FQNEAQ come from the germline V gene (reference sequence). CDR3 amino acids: CASSLLERIPEQFF. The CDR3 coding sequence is TGTGCCAGCAGCTTACTTGAGCGAATCCCCGAGCAGTTCTTC.

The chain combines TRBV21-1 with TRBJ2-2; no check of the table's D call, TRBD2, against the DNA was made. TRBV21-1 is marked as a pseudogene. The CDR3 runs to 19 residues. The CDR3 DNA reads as TGTGCCAGCAGCAGGCCCAAAGTAGCGGGAGGCCGGAACACCGGGGAGCTGTTTTTT. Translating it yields CASSRPKVAGGRNTGELFF.

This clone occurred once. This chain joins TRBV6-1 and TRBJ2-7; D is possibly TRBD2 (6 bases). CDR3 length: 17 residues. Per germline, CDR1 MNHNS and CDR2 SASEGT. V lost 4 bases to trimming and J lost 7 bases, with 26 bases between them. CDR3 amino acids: CASSARRPGLISREQYF. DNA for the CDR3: TGTGCCAGCAGTGCGAGGAGACCGGGACTGATTTCCAGAGAGCAGTACTTC.

The CDR3 DNA reads TGCGCCAGCAGCCAAGATTCTTCTAGCGGGAGGGCCCTCAATGAGCAGTTCTTC. Translation: CASSQDSSSGRALNEQFF. V usage is TRBV4-3 and J usage is TRBJ2-1; 12 bases align to TRBD2. This CDR3 spans 18 amino acids. The J segment lost 6 bases and the V segment lost 0 bases, leaving 9 bases of the junction unmatched. Germline CDR1 LGHNA, CDR2 YSLEER.

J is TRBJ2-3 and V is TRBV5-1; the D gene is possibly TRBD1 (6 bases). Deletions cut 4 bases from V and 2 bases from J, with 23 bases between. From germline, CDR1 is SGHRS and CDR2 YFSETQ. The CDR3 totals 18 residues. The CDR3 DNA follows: TGCGCCAGCAGCCGCTCTCCTTACAGGGTTAGTTCCACAGATACGCAGTATTTT. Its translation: CASSRSPYRVSSTDTQYF.

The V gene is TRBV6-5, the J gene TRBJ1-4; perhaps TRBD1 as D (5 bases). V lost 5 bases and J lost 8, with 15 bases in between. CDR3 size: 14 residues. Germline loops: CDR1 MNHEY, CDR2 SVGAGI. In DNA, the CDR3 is TGTGCCAGCAGTCAAAGACAGATTCGGGAAAAACTGTTTTTT. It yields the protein CASSQRQIREKLFF.

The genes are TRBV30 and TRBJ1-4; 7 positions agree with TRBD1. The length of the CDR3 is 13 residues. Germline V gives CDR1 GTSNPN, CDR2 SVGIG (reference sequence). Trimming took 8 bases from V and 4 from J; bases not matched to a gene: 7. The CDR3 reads CAGGTDYNEKLFF. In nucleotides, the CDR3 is TGTGCCGGCGGGACAGACTATAATGAAAAACTGTTTTTT.

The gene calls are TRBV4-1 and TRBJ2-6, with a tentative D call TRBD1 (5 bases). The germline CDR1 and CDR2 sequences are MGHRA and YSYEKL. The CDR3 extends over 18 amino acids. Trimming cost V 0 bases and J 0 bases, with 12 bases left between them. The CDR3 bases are TGCGCCAGCAGCCAAGATCTCAGGGTGTTCTCTGGGGCCAACGTCCTGACTTTC. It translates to CASSQDLRVFSGANVLTF.

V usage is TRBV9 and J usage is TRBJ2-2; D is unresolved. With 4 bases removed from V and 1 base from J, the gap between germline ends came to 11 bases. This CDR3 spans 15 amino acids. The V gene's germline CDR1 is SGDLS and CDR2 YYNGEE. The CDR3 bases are TGTGCCAGCAGCACCACAGACGTGAACACCGGGGAGCTGTTTTTT. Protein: CASSTTDVNTGELFF.

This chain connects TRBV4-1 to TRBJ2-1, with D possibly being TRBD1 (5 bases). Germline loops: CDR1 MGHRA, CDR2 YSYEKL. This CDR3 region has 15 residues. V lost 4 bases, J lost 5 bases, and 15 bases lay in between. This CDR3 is CASSPFQGFNNEQFF. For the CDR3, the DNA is TGCGCCAGCAGCCCTTTTCAGGGTTTTAACAATGAGCAGTTCTTC.

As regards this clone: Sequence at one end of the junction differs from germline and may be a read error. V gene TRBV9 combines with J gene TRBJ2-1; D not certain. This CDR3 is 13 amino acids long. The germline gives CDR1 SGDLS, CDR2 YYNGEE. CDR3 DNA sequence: TGTGCCAGCAGCATGAGCTCCAACAATGAGCAGTTCTTC. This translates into CASSMSSNNEQFF.

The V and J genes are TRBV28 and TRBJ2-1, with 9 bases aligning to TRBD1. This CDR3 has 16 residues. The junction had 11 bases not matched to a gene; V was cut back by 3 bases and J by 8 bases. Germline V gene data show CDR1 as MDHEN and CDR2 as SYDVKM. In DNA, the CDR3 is TGTGCCAGCAGTTTCCGGGACAGGGCTCCTGTGGATGAGCAGTTCTTC. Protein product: CASSFRDRAPVDEQFF.

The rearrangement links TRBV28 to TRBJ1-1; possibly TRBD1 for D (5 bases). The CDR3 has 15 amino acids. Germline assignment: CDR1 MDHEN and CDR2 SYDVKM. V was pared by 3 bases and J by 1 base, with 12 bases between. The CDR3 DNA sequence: TGTGCCAGCAGTTTGGGGGGGGTGCAGAACACTGAAGCTTTCTTT. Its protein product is CASSLGGVQNTEAFF.